The 3 T cell receptor beta chains below come from one sample, sequenced in a study of cytomegalovirus exposure and HLA in healthy donors. Measured with immunoSEQ multiplex PCR; TCRdb has only the in-frame clones, and not every one. The profile shows some 250,000 clones, around 87% of them singletons. Sequenced sample: PBMCs. Receptor source: a woman aged 25 to 39 in good health and CMV-seropositive.

The chain combines TRBV19 with TRBJ2-7; weak D call: TRBD1 (5 bases). The CDR3 loop spans 15 amino acids. The ends were cut back, 0 bases at V and 0 bases at J, with 9 bases in the middle. Per germline, CDR1 LNHDA and CDR2 SQIVND (reference sequence). CDR3 region: CASSIEHQGSYEQYF. The CDR3 DNA follows: TGTGCCAGTAGTATAGAGCACCAGGGCTCCTACGAGCAGTACTTC. The whole variable domain, remainder taken from reference TRBV19 and TRBJ2-7, is DGGITQSPKYLFRKEGQNVTLSCEQNLNHDAMYWYRQDPGQGLRLIYYSQIVNDFQKGDIAEGYSVSREKKESFPLTVTSAQKNPTAFYLCASSIEHQGSYEQYFGPGTRLTVT.

The chain recombines TRBV5-1 with TRBJ2-5; D is undetermined. The germline V gene has CDR1 SGHRS and CDR2 YFSETQ. The V and J ends lost 6 bases and 5 bases respectively, with 17 bases between them. CDR3 length: 14 residues. CDR3 sequence: CASTNGVRGETQYF. The DNA of the CDR3 is TGCGCCAGCACAAACGGTGTAAGAGGCGAGACCCAGTACTTC. Looking up the rest from reference TRBV5-1 and TRBJ2-5 gives the full variable domain: KAGVTQTPRYLIKTRGQQVTLSCSPISGHRSVSWYQQTPGQGLQFLFEYFSETQRNKGNFPGRFSGRQFSNSRSEMNVSTLELGDSALYLCASTNGVRGETQYFGPGTRLLVL.

V is TRBV29-1 and J is TRBJ2-2, with no clear D. The ends were cut back, 6 bases at V and 5 bases at J, with 7 bases in the middle. The CDR3 contains 11 residues. CDR1 SQVTM and CDR2 ANQGSEA come from the germline V gene. The CDR3 region has the DNA TGCAGCGTCGCGGCGACCGGGGAGCTGTTTTTT. Its protein product is CSVAATGELFF.